This T cell receptor beta chain was sequenced for a study of CD8+ T cells in alopecia areata. Study-wide background: In an open-label trial, patients got 5 to 10 mg tofacitinib twice daily. Broader study findings: When scalp samples are sequenced, resident alphabeta T cells of normal skin are also captured. Mice showed TCR sharing more clearly than patients did, possibly owing to HLA.

Deletions cut 7 bases from V and 6 bases from J, with 12 bases between. The CDR3 is made up of 12 amino acids. Per the germline V gene, CDR1 is SNHLY and CDR2 is FYNNEI. The authors sorted CD4+ and CD8+ T cells from PBMCs. Worth noting for this clone: No antigen is known for it.

In each case, RNA was isolated and then reverse transcribed into cDNA as the sequencing template. Assay: immunoSEQ multiplex PCR; the TCRdb copy retains only in-frame clones and omits some. The sample has some 170,000 clones, 59% seen once. The chain uses TRBV2 and TRBJ2-5, with D tentatively TRBD2 (6 bases). This TCR was recovered from a human donor with alopecia areata. The sample here was CD4+ T cells sorted from blood, taken at week 0. The CDR3 protein is CASTRESKTQYF. As DNA, the CDR3 is TGTGCCAGCACCCGGGAGTCAAAGACCCAGTACTTC.